The 18 T cell receptor beta chains below come from one sample, sequenced in a study of blood T cells in healthy people across ages. A second PCR, run for roughly 7 to 11 cycles, used a sample-barcoded 5' primer plus a J-beta primer mix. TCRdb recomputed calls from the 5' RACE reads with MiXCR, one row per CDR3 protein. Among approximately 900,000 distinct CDR3 sequences listed, roughly 43% were seen once. The sequenced sample was blood. The origin of the receptors is a man under 40 in good health.

This chain joins TRBV7-3 and TRBJ2-5; 7 bases are shared with TRBD2. The germline CDR1 and CDR2 sequences are SGHTA and FQGTGA. CDR3 length equals 15 residues. The V gene end was trimmed by 1 base and the J gene end by 4 bases; junction bases not matched to a gene: 6. CDR3 amino acids: CASSLNGGFGETQYF. DNA of the CDR3: TGTGCCAGCAGCTTAAACGGGGGGTTTGGAGAGACCCAGTACTTC.

This clonotype was detected ten times or more. The rearrangement joins TRBV7-8 to TRBJ1-2; TRBD1 matches 7 bases. The CDR3 runs 13 residues. Germline-derived CDR1 and CDR2 are SGHVS and FQNEAQ. Trimming at V came to 5 bases and at J to 3 bases, leaving 3 bases not matched to a gene. The chain's CDR3 is CASSTGEHYGYTF. The CDR3 DNA is TGTGCCAGCAGCACAGGGGAGCACTATGGCTACACCTTC.

The chain recombines TRBV20-1 with TRBJ2-7; tentatively, D is TRBD2 (5 bases). V lost 5 bases and J lost 4, with 21 bases in between. The CDR3 is 15 amino acids. Germline V CDR1 and CDR2: DFQATT, SNEGSKA (reference sequence). CDR3 residues: CSAPNLATPTYEQYF. The CDR3 DNA is TGCAGTGCTCCTAATCTAGCTACTCCTACTTACGAGCAGTACTTC.

This clonotype was seen more than once but under ten times. This chain joins TRBV20-1 and TRBJ2-4; possible D gene TRBD2, 6 bases. The J call is uncertain, as TRBJ2-7 better fits the DNA end. In germline, CDR1 is DFQATT, CDR2 SNEGSKA (reference sequence). This CDR3 is built from 15 residues. The chain's CDR3 is CSARDEGLDIYEQYF. Written as DNA, the CDR3 is TGCAGTGCTAGAGATGAGGGACTCGATATCTACGAGCAGTACTTC.

This clonotype occurred a few times. The chain combines TRBV3-1 with TRBJ2-7; D is perhaps TRBD2 (6 bases). The V and J ends lost 1 base and 1 base respectively, with 14 bases between them. From germline, CDR1 is LGHDT and CDR2 YNNKEL (reference sequence). This CDR3 has 16 residues. The CDR3 nucleotides read TGTGCCAGCAGCCAAGCTGGGGAGGAGTCATCCTACGAGCAGTACTTC. Its translation: CASSQAGEESSYEQYF.

The chain has TRBV20-1 and TRBJ2-1; TRBD2 aligns across 7 bases. V was clipped by 0 bases and J by 6 bases; unmatched bases: 8. CDR1 DFQATT and CDR2 SNEGSKA come from the germline V gene (reference sequence). This CDR3 contains 15 residues. CDR3 amino acids: CSARDWRLAANEQFF. CDR3 coding DNA: TGCAGTGCTAGAGATTGGCGGCTAGCGGCCAATGAGCAGTTCTTC.

Notes on this clonotype: Sequence at one end of the junction differs from germline and may be a read error. This chain joins TRBV10-3 and TRBJ2-1; tentative D call: TRBD1 (5 bases). CDR1 and CDR2 (germline): ENHRY, SYGVKD. This CDR3 has 13 amino acids. The CDR3 spells CASTWGSHNEQFF. The CDR3 nucleotides are TGTGCCAGCACATGGGGCTCCCACAATGAGCAGTTCTTC.

In its sample, this clonotype was seen a few times. This chain links TRBV27 with TRBJ2-5, with D maybe TRBD1 (5 bases). This CDR3 is 13 amino acids long. Between the trimmed V and J ends, which lost 5 bases and 11 bases, there was a span of 18 bases. In germline, CDR1 is MNHEY, CDR2 SMNVEV (reference sequence). The CDR3 nucleotides read TGTGCCAGCAGTGCCGACAGAATTCTAGGGCAGTACTTC. Translation: CASSADRILGQYF.

The V and J genes are TRBV5-5 and TRBJ1-1; a possible D gene is TRBD1 (6 bases). V lost 4 bases and J 3 bases, leaving 19 bases between the germline ends. CDR3 length: 16 amino acids. Germline V lookup: CDR1 SGHKS, CDR2 YYEKEE (reference sequence). This chain's CDR3 is CASSDDPQGLDTEAFF. DNA for the CDR3: TGTGCCAGCAGCGACGATCCACAGGGATTGGACACTGAAGCTTTCTTT.

As for this clonotype: One end of the junction fails to match germline, which may point to a read error. The J gene is TRBJ2-1, the V gene TRBV6-5; D assignment may be TRBD1 or TRBD2 (5 bases each). The CDR3 sequence is 12 residues long. Per germline, CDR1 MNHEY and CDR2 SVGAGI. The CDR3 coding sequence is TGTGCTAGCAGTTCTCCCCTGGGACAGCAGTTCTTC. Protein product: CASSSPLGQQFF.

The chain couples TRBV13 to TRBJ1-2, with D unclear. Trimming took 5 bases from V and 4 from J, leaving 14 bases between them. Germline CDR1 is PRHDT and CDR2 is FYEKMQ (reference sequence). CDR3 length equals 14 residues. The CDR3 sequence: CASSPRLDPYGYTF. In DNA, the CDR3 is TGTGCCAGCAGCCCCCGGCTGGATCCCTATGGCTACACCTTC.

J is TRBJ1-2 and V is TRBV20-1; 12 nucleotides match TRBD1. The ends lost 1 base at V and 7 bases at J; junction bases unmatched: 7. This CDR3 region has 15 residues. From germline, CDR1 is DFQATT and CDR2 SNEGSKA (reference sequence). CDR3 nucleotide sequence: TGCAGTGCTAGAGGTGGGACAGGGGGCGACAGTGGCTACACCTTC. It yields the protein CSARGGTGGDSGYTF.

V gene TRBV30 combines with J gene TRBJ2-1; TRBD2 agrees at 8 bases. CDR1 GTSNPN and CDR2 SVGIG come from the germline V gene (reference sequence). This CDR3 contains 12 residues. V trimming: 2 bases; J trimming: 10 bases; junction bases outside the gene matches: 4. In nucleotides, the CDR3 is TGTGCCTGGAGTTTTTCGGGGGGGGAGCAGTTCTTC. It specifies CAWSFSGGEQFF.

The V gene is TRBV12-3 or TRBV12-4, the J gene TRBJ2-4; 7 bases fit TRBD1. This CDR3 is built from 13 residues. J was trimmed by 3 bases and V by 5 bases; bases with no gene match: 1. In DNA, the CDR3 is TGTGCCAGCAGTCAGGGGGACAAAAACATTCAGTACTTC. Protein: CASSQGDKNIQYF.

This clonotype has only a few counts. The chain uses TRBV28 and TRBJ2-1; 8 bases align to TRBD1. With 4 bases clipped from V and 1 base from J, the junction kept 6 bases outside the gene matches. CDR3 size: 16 residues. The germline gives CDR1 MDHEN, CDR2 SYDVKM. The chain's CDR3 is CASSSWTGSSYNEQFF. The CDR3 DNA reads as TGTGCCAGCAGTTCCTGGACAGGGTCGTCCTACAATGAGCAGTTCTTC.

CDR3 nucleotides: TGTGCCAGCAGCTTCGGGGGAACTAGGTCACCCCTCCACTTT. It yields the protein CASSFGGTRSPLHF. The V gene is TRBV7-2, the J gene TRBJ1-6; a weak D match, TRBD1 (5 bases). This CDR3 contains 14 residues. The V and J ends lost 3 bases and 10 bases respectively, with 13 bases between them. Germline CDR1 reads SGHTA; CDR2 reads FQGNSA. Combining the CDR3 with reference TRBV7-2 and TRBJ1-6 gives the whole variable domain GAGVSQSPSNKVTEKGKDVELRCDPISGHTALYWYRQSLGQGLEFLIYFQGNSAPDKSGLPSDRFSAERTGGSVSTLTIQRTQQEDSAVYLCASSFGGTRSPLHFGNGTRLTVT.

This clonotype was observed a few times. J is TRBJ2-4 and V is TRBV29-1; D possibly corresponds to TRBD1 (6 bases). The CDR3 totals 13 residues. With 8 bases removed from V and 0 bases from J, the gap between germline ends came to 11 bases. Germline V gives CDR1 SQVTM, CDR2 ANQGSEA. The CDR3 nucleotides read TGCAGCCCCCACAGGGAAGCCAAAAACATTCAGTACTTC. Protein sequence: CSPHREAKNIQYF.

The sample holds a few counts of this clonotype. V gene TRBV12-3 or TRBV12-4 combines with J gene TRBJ2-7; D is possibly TRBD2 (6 bases). Deletions cut 5 bases from V and 3 bases from J, with 11 bases between. The CDR3 runs 13 residues. The CDR3 sequence is CASSAGLRYEQYF. The CDR3 bases are TGTGCCAGCAGTGCGGGACTCCGCTACGAGCAGTACTTC.